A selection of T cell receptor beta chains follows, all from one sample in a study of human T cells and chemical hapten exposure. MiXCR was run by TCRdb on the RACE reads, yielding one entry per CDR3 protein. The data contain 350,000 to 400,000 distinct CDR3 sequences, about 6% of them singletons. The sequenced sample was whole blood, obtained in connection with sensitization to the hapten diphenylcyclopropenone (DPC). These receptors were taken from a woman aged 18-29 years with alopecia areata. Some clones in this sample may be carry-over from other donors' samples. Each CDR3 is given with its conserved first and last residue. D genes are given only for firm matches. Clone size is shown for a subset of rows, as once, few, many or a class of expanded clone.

CDR3 DNA: TGTGCCAGCAGACACCGAACAGGGGCGCAGCCCCAGCATTTT
CDR3 protein: CASRHRTGAQPQHF
V gene: TRBV6-5
clone size: -
D gene: TRBD1
J gene: TRBJ1-5
CDR3 length: 14

CDR3 DNA: TGTGCCAGCAGTCTTAATACAGGGTTTGGGACTGAAGCTTTCTTT
CDR3 protein: CASSLNTGFGTEAFF
V gene: TRBV12-3/TRBV12-4
clone size: many
D gene: -
J gene: TRBJ1-1
CDR3 length: 15

CDR3 DNA: TGTGCCAGCAGCTTAGCGCGGTACAATGAGCAGTTCTTC
CDR3 protein: CASSLARYNEQFF
V gene: TRBV7-2
clone size: few
D gene: -
J gene: TRBJ2-1
CDR3 length: 13

CDR3 DNA: TGTGCCAGCAGCCGTCCGCGGGGCAGCGTAAAACTGTTTTTT
CDR3 protein: CASSRPRGSVKLFF
V gene: TRBV7-2
clone size: many
D gene: -
J gene: TRBJ1-4
CDR3 length: 14

CDR3 DNA: TGTGCCAGCAGTTTACGACAGGGGCCAGAGACCCAGTACTTC
CDR3 protein: CASSLRQGPETQYF
V gene: TRBV27
clone size: few
D gene: TRBD1
J gene: TRBJ2-5
CDR3 length: 14

CDR3 DNA: TGCGCCAGCAGCCAATCGACGGGGCTTAGCTCCTACAATGAGCAGTTCTTC
CDR3 protein: CASSQSTGLSSYNEQFF
V gene: TRBV4-3
clone size: -
D gene: -
J gene: TRBJ2-1
CDR3 length: 17

CDR3 DNA: TGTGCCAGTAGAACAACCGGACAGGCAACACCCCTCCACTTT
CDR3 protein: CASRTTGQATPLHF
V gene: TRBV19
clone size: -
D gene: TRBD1
J gene: TRBJ1-6
CDR3 length: 14

CDR3 DNA: TGTGCCAGCAGCCAACAGGGGGCGGGTCAGCCCCAGCATTTT
CDR3 protein: CASSQQGAGQPQHF
V gene: TRBV7-6
clone size: -
D gene: TRBD1
J gene: TRBJ1-5
CDR3 length: 14

CDR3 DNA: TGTGCCATCAGTGCCCCCTCGACTAGCCGTCTGGTAGATACGCAGTATTTT
CDR3 protein: CAISAPSTSRLVDTQYF
V gene: TRBV10-3
clone size: -
D gene: TRBD2
J gene: TRBJ2-3
CDR3 length: 17

CDR3 DNA: TGTGCCAGCAGAATAGGCGTTGGAAGAGAGACCCAGTACTTC
CDR3 protein: CASRIGVGRETQYF
V gene: TRBV27
clone size: few
D gene: -
J gene: TRBJ2-5
CDR3 length: 14

CDR3 DNA: TGTGCCAGCAGTTTAACCCGTTACGACAACAATGAGCAGTTCTTC
CDR3 protein: CASSLTRYDNNEQFF
V gene: TRBV6-5
clone size: -
D gene: -
J gene: TRBJ2-1
CDR3 length: 15

CDR3 DNA: TGTGCCAGCAGTTACTCTGGTCGACGCACAGATACGCAGTATTTT
CDR3 protein: CASSYSGRRTDTQYF
V gene: TRBV6-5
clone size: few
D gene: -
J gene: TRBJ2-3
CDR3 length: 15

CDR3 DNA: TGTGCCAGCAGCTTAGTATACGAGTCTGCCGGGTCGTTGAACACTGAAGCTTTCTTT
CDR3 protein: CASSLVYESAGSLNTEAFF
V gene: TRBV11-3
clone size: many
D gene: -
J gene: TRBJ1-1
CDR3 length: 19

CDR3 DNA: TGTGCCAGCAGCCCACTCAGGGTCGTGAACACCGGGGAGCTGTTTTTT
CDR3 protein: CASSPLRVVNTGELFF
V gene: TRBV7-8
clone size: -
D gene: -
J gene: TRBJ2-2
CDR3 length: 16

CDR3 DNA: TGTGCCACCAGTGATTTGAGACAGAAACTGTTTTTT
CDR3 protein: CATSDLRQKLFF
V gene: TRBV24-1
clone size: many
D gene: -
J gene: TRBJ2-2
CDR3 length: 12

CDR3 DNA: TGTGCCAGCAGCGTAGGGACGATCTCTGGGGCCAACGTCCTGACTTTC
CDR3 protein: CASSVGTISGANVLTF
V gene: TRBV9
clone size: many
D gene: -
J gene: TRBJ2-6
CDR3 length: 16

CDR3 DNA: TGTGCCAGCACCCATCCGAGACAGGGTACGCAGCCCCAGCATTTT
CDR3 protein: CASTHPRQGTQPQHF
V gene: TRBV28
clone size: many
D gene: TRBD1
J gene: TRBJ1-5
CDR3 length: 15

CDR3 DNA: TGTGCCAGCAGCAAGACCCAGGGGTCGAATGAGCAGTTCTTC
CDR3 protein: CASSKTQGSNEQFF
V gene: TRBV12-3/TRBV12-4
clone size: few
D gene: -
J gene: TRBJ2-1
CDR3 length: 14

CDR3 DNA: TGTGCCAGCAGCCAAAGCAACACAGATACGCAGTATTTT
CDR3 protein: CASSQSNTDTQYF
V gene: TRBV14
clone size: -
D gene: -
J gene: TRBJ2-3
CDR3 length: 13

CDR3 DNA: TGTGCCAGCAGCATTGGCACAGATACGCAGTATTTT
CDR3 protein: CASSIGTDTQYF
V gene: TRBV5-4
clone size: few
D gene: -
J gene: TRBJ2-3
CDR3 length: 12

CDR3 DNA: TGTGCCAGCAGCTTATTCAGGGGCTCGGATACGCAGTATTTT
CDR3 protein: CASSLFRGSDTQYF
V gene: TRBV7-8
clone size: -
D gene: -
J gene: TRBJ2-3
CDR3 length: 14

CDR3 DNA: TGTGCCAGCAGCACAACCCAGGGGGCTATCACTGAAGCTTTCTTT
CDR3 protein: CASSTTQGAITEAFF
V gene: TRBV5-4
clone size: -
D gene: TRBD1
J gene: TRBJ1-1
CDR3 length: 15

CDR3 DNA: TGCGCCAGCAGCCAGGGTCGTATACTAGGGACCAGGCAGTTCTTC
CDR3 protein: CASSQGRILGTRQFF
V gene: TRBV4-1
clone size: few
D gene: -
J gene: TRBJ2-1
CDR3 length: 15

CDR3 DNA: TGCAGTGCCCGTTGGGGGCCCACTGAAGCTTTCTTT
CDR3 protein: CSARWGPTEAFF
V gene: TRBV20-1
clone size: -
D gene: -
J gene: TRBJ1-1
CDR3 length: 12